The 28 T cell receptor beta chains in this list originate from one sample, sequenced in a study of blood T cell repertoires in COVID-19. TCRdb's copy holds only in-frame clones and misses some; the assay was immunoSEQ multiplex PCR. The sample holds about 180,000 clones, roughly 83% seen once. Specimen: peripheral blood. Every receptor here comes from a human donor in a cohort sampled during active COVID-19.

V usage is TRBV9 and J usage is TRBJ1-5; the D is unclear. With 4 bases removed from V and 0 bases from J, the gap between germline ends came to 14 bases. CDR1 is SGDLS and CDR2 is YYNGEE in the germline V gene. The CDR3 is 16 amino acids. The CDR3 here is CASSPGTPHSNQPQHF. In DNA form, the CDR3 reads TGTGCCAGCAGCCCAGGCACACCTCATAGCAATCAGCCCCAGCATTTT.

The chain carries TRBV16 and TRBJ1-2, with a possible D match to TRBD1 (5 bases). V lost 2 bases and J 0 bases, leaving 10 bases between the germline ends. The length of the CDR3 is 15 residues. The germline CDR1 and CDR2 sequences are KGHSY and FQNENV. The CDR3, as DNA: TGTGCCAGCAGCCAAGCCCGACAGTCTAACTATGGCTACACCTTC. As protein: CASSQARQSNYGYTF.

This chain links TRBV2 with TRBJ2-7; the D is unclear. The CDR3 is made up of 14 amino acids. Germline assignment: CDR1 SNHLY and CDR2 FYNNEI. V was trimmed by 2 bases and J by 3 bases, leaving 11 bases between them. CDR3 sequence reads: CASSEQVRRYEQYF. In DNA, the CDR3 is TGTGCCAGCAGTGAACAGGTTAGACGCTACGAGCAGTACTTC.

This rearrangement joins TRBV19 to TRBJ1-5; the match to TRBD1 covers 7 bases. V shed 5 bases and J 1 base; nucleotides not matched to a gene: 8. The CDR3 is 16 amino acids. Germline loops: CDR1 LNHDA, CDR2 SQIVND (reference sequence). The CDR3 loop is CASSSPTGASNQPQHF. The CDR3, as DNA: TGTGCCAGTAGTTCACCTACAGGGGCCAGCAATCAGCCCCAGCATTTT.

The J gene is TRBJ1-1, the V gene TRBV18; D not certain. CDR1 is KGHSH, CDR2 LQKENI, per germline. This CDR3 is 13 amino acids long. Trimming removed 3 bases from V and 1 base from J, with 6 bases in between. This chain's CDR3 is CASSPGGNTEAFF. CDR3 DNA sequence: TGTGCCAGCTCACCGGGAGGGAACACTGAAGCTTTCTTT.

The CDR3 sequence: CATSRGDEQFF. CDR3 in DNA: TGTGCCACCAGTAGAGGTGATGAGCAGTTCTTC. V usage is TRBV24-1 and J usage is TRBJ2-1; D gene ambiguous. This CDR3 contains 11 residues. Germline V gene sequence: CDR1 KGHDR, CDR2 SFDVKD. With 6 bases removed from V and 8 bases from J, the gap between germline ends came to 7 bases.

V is TRBV5-1 and J is TRBJ1-2, with D possibly TRBD1 on 5 matching bases. The CDR3 is 13 residues long. The germline V and J ends were trimmed by 4 bases and 6 bases, with 13 bases remaining between them. The germline V gene has CDR1 SGHRS and CDR2 YFSETQ. CDR3 sequence: CASSLDLGDGYTF. The CDR3 DNA reads as TGCGCCAGCAGCCTGGACCTAGGGGATGGCTACACCTTC.

The J gene is TRBJ2-1, the V gene TRBV4-1, with 10 nucleotides matching TRBD2. CDR1 and CDR2 (germline): MGHRA, YSYEKL. J lost 0 bases, V lost 1 base, and 9 bases had no gene match. CDR3 length: 19 amino acids. CDR3 amino acids: CASSQGLAGGLSSYNEQFF. The DNA for the CDR3 is TGCGCCAGCAGCCAAGGATTAGCGGGGGGTCTGAGCTCCTACAATGAGCAGTTCTTC.

This clone was detected a few times. This chain connects TRBV5-1 to TRBJ1-1; 8 nucleotides line up with TRBD1. In germline, CDR1 is SGHRS, CDR2 YFSETQ. This CDR3 is 14 amino acids long. V was clipped by 4 bases and J by 1 base; unmatched bases: 3. For the CDR3, the DNA is TGCGCCAGCAGCGCGGGACAGGCGAACACTGAAGCTTTCTTT. Amino acids: CASSAGQANTEAFF.

The chain links TRBV2 to TRBJ1-1; 9 bases agree with TRBD1. Germline trimming cut 6 bases from V and 4 bases from J; bases unmatched to any gene: 6. Germline CDR1 and CDR2: SNHLY and FYNNEI. The CDR3 covers 14 residues. CDR3 sequence reads: CASSGQGKGTEAFF. The DNA of the CDR3 is TGTGCCAGCAGCGGACAGGGGAAGGGCACTGAAGCTTTCTTT.

This clone was found a few times. The V gene is TRBV19, the J gene TRBJ1-5; D is ambiguous. Trimming removed 6 bases from V and 9 bases from J, with 9 bases in between. Germline CDR1 LNHDA, CDR2 SQIVND (reference sequence). The CDR3 loop spans 11 amino acids. The CDR3 region is CASRASWPQHF. CDR3 DNA sequence: TGTGCCAGTAGGGCATCTTGGCCCCAGCATTTT.

The J gene is TRBJ2-7, the V gene TRBV18, with 7 bases that match TRBD1. The CDR3 has 15 amino acids. The junction had 8 bases not matched to a gene; V was cut back by 3 bases and J by 3 bases. Germline CDR1 and CDR2: KGHSH and LQKENI. The CDR3 DNA reads TGTGCCAGCTCACCTCCAGGACAGGTGAACTACGAGCAGTACTTC. This gives the protein CASSPPGQVNYEQYF.

The genes are TRBV27 and TRBJ2-7, with 8 bases that match TRBD2. This CDR3 region has 16 residues. Germline trimming cut 3 bases from V and 2 bases from J; bases unmatched to any gene: 9. The germline V gene has CDR1 MNHEY and CDR2 SMNVEV (reference sequence). This CDR3 is CASSFYSGGLAYEQYF. CDR3 DNA sequence: TGTGCCAGCAGTTTCTACAGCGGGGGCCTCGCCTACGAGCAGTACTTC.

Remarks on this clone: The junction differs from germline at one of its ends, possibly a read error. DNA for the CDR3: TGTGCCAGTAGTATTATTACAGGGGGCTCCCACGAGCAGTACTTC. Translated: CASSIITGGSHEQYF. This chain uses TRBV19 with TRBJ2-7, with 9 bases aligning to TRBD1. Per the germline V gene, CDR1 is LNHDA and CDR2 is SQIVND (reference sequence). The CDR3 is made up of 15 amino acids.

The chain is built from TRBV4-3 and TRBJ2-3, with 7 bases identical to TRBD1. CDR1 LGHNA and CDR2 YSLEER come from the germline V gene. The CDR3 loop spans 15 amino acids. V lost 0 bases, J lost 4 bases, and 4 bases stayed unmatched. Here the CDR3 reads CASSQDAQGADTQYF. The CDR3 nucleotides read TGCGCCAGCAGCCAAGACGCCCAGGGGGCAGATACGCAGTATTTT.

This clone was picked up one time. The chain joins TRBV7-2 to TRBJ2-7; 7 bases map to TRBD2. V shed 3 bases and J 2 bases; nucleotides not matched to a gene: 7. The CDR3 loop spans 15 amino acids. CDR1 and CDR2 (germline): SGHTA, FQGNSA. The CDR3 sequence: CASSLASGTPYEQYF. The CDR3 DNA reads TGTGCCAGCAGCTTGGCTAGCGGTACTCCCTACGAGCAGTACTTC.

Here the CDR3 DNA reads TGTGCCAGCAGCGACACCCTGAGGACCCAGTACTTC. It is translated as CASSDTLRTQYF. This sequence joins TRBV6-5 and TRBJ2-5; D call uncertain. This CDR3 comprises 12 residues. V gave up 6 bases and J gave up 7 bases, with 12 bases separating them. Looked up from germline, CDR1 is MNHEY and CDR2 is SVGAGI.

V usage is TRBV10-1 and J usage is TRBJ1-2; D possibly corresponds to TRBD1 (5 bases). Per germline, CDR1 WNHNN and CDR2 SYGVQD (reference sequence). Trimming cost V 0 bases and J 0 bases, with 8 bases left between them. This CDR3 is 15 amino acids long. The CDR3 nucleotides are TGCGCCAGCAGTGAGTCAGCGACAGCTAACTATGGCTACACCTTC. Its protein product is CASSESATANYGYTF.

The CDR3 coding sequence is TGCGCCAGCAGCACAGGACGGACAACTAATGAAAAACTGTTTTTT. Translating it yields CASSTGRTTNEKLFF. The V gene is TRBV5-1, the J gene TRBJ1-4; tentative D call: TRBD1 (5 bases). Germline loops: CDR1 SGHRS, CDR2 YFSETQ. CDR3 size: 15 residues. Trimming left V 4 bases short and J 0 bases short, with 10 bases between.

V usage is TRBV29-1 and J usage is TRBJ1-4; D gene uncertain. The CDR3 has 10 amino acids. Trimming removed 7 bases from V and 8 bases from J, with 8 bases in between. Germline CDR1 and CDR2: SQVTM and ANQGSEA. The CDR3 here is CSATGEKLFF. CDR3 nucleotides: TGCAGCGCCACGGGGGAAAAACTGTTTTTT.

V usage is TRBV2 and J usage is TRBJ2-1, with TRBD2 matching over 8 bases. Unmatched junction bases numbered 4, after V lost 1 base and J lost 2 bases. The CDR3 runs 16 residues. Germline values: CDR1 SNHLY, CDR2 FYNNEI. CDR3 amino acids: CASSEGTSFTYNEQFF. The CDR3 region has the DNA TGTGCCAGCAGTGAAGGGACTAGCTTCACCTACAATGAGCAGTTCTTC.

J is TRBJ2-7 and V is TRBV4-3, with 14 bases matching TRBD2. Germline V lookup: CDR1 LGHNA, CDR2 YSLEER. The trim removed 3 bases at V and 2 bases at J, leaving 0 bases unmatched. There are 15 residues in the CDR3. The CDR3 here is CASSQGLAGAYEQYF. The CDR3 DNA is TGCGCCAGCAGCCAGGGACTAGCGGGGGCCTACGAGCAGTACTTC.

The CDR3 nucleotides are TGTGCCAGCAGCTTTACCGGGACAGGGGCCTACGAGCAGTACTTC. It translates to CASSFTGTGAYEQYF. V is TRBV5-6 and J is TRBJ2-7; 10 bases map to TRBD1. The CDR3 contains 15 residues. The germline V gene has CDR1 SGHDT and CDR2 YYEEEE. V shed 2 bases, J shed 2 bases, and the junction held 4 bases outside the gene matches.

The rearrangement links TRBV15 to TRBJ1-1; D may be TRBD1 (6 bases). V lost 1 base and J 8 bases, leaving 11 bases between the germline ends. CDR3 length: 13 residues. Looked up from germline, CDR1 is LNHNV and CDR2 is YYDKDF (reference sequence). The CDR3 loop is CATSRGVGQEAFF. CDR3 in DNA: TGTGCCACCAGCAGAGGAGTCGGACAGGAAGCTTTCTTT.

This clone turned up a few times. As DNA, the CDR3 is TGTGCCAGCAGCTCTATGACAGGGTCCAACTATGGCTACACCTTC. It is translated as CASSSMTGSNYGYTF. The V call is TRBV5-4, the J call TRBJ1-2; TRBD1 aligns across 7 bases. Losses at the gene ends were 3 bases for V and 2 bases for J; bases not matched to a gene: 7. CDR3 size: 15 residues. From germline, CDR1 is SGHNT and CDR2 YYREEE (reference sequence).

This clone was picked up one time. The chain couples TRBV10-3 to TRBJ2-1, with 14 bases fitting TRBD2. Per germline, CDR1 ENHRY and CDR2 SYGVKD. Trimming cost V 3 bases and J 9 bases; bases outside gene matches: 4. The CDR3 has 15 amino acids. The chain's CDR3 is CAISEGLAGGGEQFF. In DNA form, the CDR3 reads TGTGCCATCAGTGAAGGACTAGCGGGAGGAGGTGAGCAGTTCTTC.

The V and J genes are TRBV6-1 and TRBJ2-2; no firm D call. V was trimmed by 1 base and J by 7 bases, leaving 13 bases between them. This CDR3 is built from 15 residues. Germline V gene sequence: CDR1 MNHNS, CDR2 SASEGT. Here the CDR3 DNA reads TGTGCCAGCAGTGAAGGGCACCAGGTTGGCGGGGAGCTGTTTTTT. It is translated as CASSEGHQVGGELFF.

The chain's CDR3 is CASSPHAGVASYEQYF. The CDR3 DNA is TGTGCCAGCAGCCCACACGCCGGAGTCGCGTCCTACGAGCAGTACTTC. The chain joins TRBV9 to TRBJ2-7; no reliable D call. CDR3 length: 16 residues. The V end was cut by 4 bases, the J end by 1 base, with 18 bases between. CDR1 and CDR2 (germline): SGDLS, YYNGEE.